This T cell receptor beta chain was recorded in a study of T cell responses to AZD1222 COVID-19 vaccine. Findings and limits, study-wide: Repertoires were sampled only after the peak T cell response. Mostly white British, mostly female donors; authors suggested clonal diversity may be underestimated. Spike-wide coverage was observed for vaccine-associated CD4 TCRs, with dominant responses at 160-218 and 743-854.

The CDR3 sequence is 13 residues long. Trimming pared 5 bases from V and 8 bases from J, leaving 15 bases between. Researchers grouped second doses given at about 4 or about 12 weeks into one pool. Clones were sequenced by immunoSEQ multiplex PCR, and TCRdb holds only the in-frame ones, with some missing. The sample has approximately 82,000 clones; approximately 90% are singletons. About this clone: Its antigen remains unknown.

The sequenced sample was peripheral blood, obtained 28 days after the second AZD1222 dose. This rearrangement joins TRBV12-3 or TRBV12-4 to TRBJ1-2; the D is unclear. The receptor was derived from an adult who received the AZD1222 COVID-19 vaccine. Here the CDR3 reads CASSPHGAPGYTF. In nucleotides, the CDR3 is TGTGCCAGCAGTCCACACGGCGCCCCGGGCTACACCTTC.